These 21 T cell receptor beta chains came from one sample sequenced in a study of blood T cell repertoires in COVID-19. Sequencing was performed with immunoSEQ multiplex PCR; in TCRdb, only in-frame clones are kept and a portion is missing. This table holds fewer than 400,000 clones, about 90% found once. Sequencing input: peripheral blood. These receptors all come from a woman aged 25 to 39 with COVID-19, enrolled during active disease.

This clone was detected only a few times. This chain joins TRBV28 and TRBJ1-5, with a possible D match to TRBD1 (5 bases). V lost 3 bases to trimming and J lost 3 bases, with 15 bases between them. This CDR3 region has 16 residues. Germline values: CDR1 MDHEN, CDR2 SYDVKM. This CDR3 reads CASSLLIGGDNQPQHF. The DNA of the CDR3 is TGTGCCAGCAGTTTGCTAATCGGAGGGGACAATCAGCCCCAGCATTTT.

The chain has TRBV5-4 and TRBJ1-2; 7 positions agree with TRBD1. The junction had 14 bases not matched to a gene; V was cut back by 4 bases and J by 5 bases. The CDR3 extends over 16 amino acids. Germline CDR1 reads SGHNT; CDR2 reads YYREEE (reference sequence). The CDR3 DNA reads TGTGCCAGCAGCGGGTACCTTCGGGCAGGGGGTTATGGCTACACCTTC. Translated, it gives CASSGYLRAGGYGYTF. The variable domain in full, with the rest retrieved from reference TRBV5-4 and TRBJ1-2, is ETGVTQSPTHLIKTRGQQVTLRCSSQSGHNTVSWYQQALGQGPQFIFQYYREEENGRGNFPPRFSGLQFPNYSSELNVNALELDDSALYLCASSGYLRAGGYGYTFGSGTRLTVV.

The gene calls are TRBV28 and TRBJ1-1, with TRBD1 as a possible D gene (5 bases). Looked up from germline, CDR1 is MDHEN and CDR2 is SYDVKM. This CDR3 has 14 residues. Trimming took off 4 bases at V and 0 bases at J, with 9 bases between the two ends. The CDR3 nucleotides read TGTGCCAGCAGTTGGGTGACAGTGAACACTGAAGCTTTCTTT. Amino acid sequence: CASSWVTVNTEAFF.

The chain employs TRBV3-1 (or the pseudogene TRBV3-2) and TRBJ2-7, with unresolved D. CDR1 LGHDT and CDR2 YNNKEL come from the germline V gene (reference sequence). There are 12 residues in the CDR3. V was shortened by 0 bases and J by 4 bases, with 4 bases between the two germline ends. CDR3 coding DNA: TGTGCCAGCAGCCAAGACAGATACGAGCAGTACTTC. Its protein is CASSQDRYEQYF.

The J gene is TRBJ2-5, the V gene TRBV7-7; the match to TRBD1 covers 10 bases. There are 18 residues in the CDR3. V lost 5 bases, J lost 4 bases, and 16 bases stayed unmatched. The germline V gene has CDR1 SSHAT and CDR2 FNYEAQ (reference sequence). The CDR3 sequence: CASSPGTGALETRETQYF. The CDR3 bases are TGTGCCAGCAGCCCCGGGACAGGGGCCCTCGAGACACGAGAGACCCAGTACTTC.

The gene calls are TRBV27 and TRBJ2-7, with 7 bases fitting TRBD2. V gave up 2 bases and J gave up 2 bases; unmatched junction bases: 3. This CDR3 region has 14 residues. Germline loops: CDR1 MNHEY, CDR2 SMNVEV (reference sequence). Here the CDR3 DNA reads TGTGCCAGCAGTTTAGCAAGCGGGACCTACGAGCAGTACTTC. It translates to CASSLASGTYEQYF.

In regard to this clone: Other DNA sequences in the same sample also yield this CDR3. J is TRBJ1-1 and V is TRBV28, with no clear D. V lost 6 bases, J lost 0 bases, and 5 bases lay in between. Per the germline V gene, CDR1 is MDHEN and CDR2 is SYDVKM. This CDR3 spans 12 amino acids. As DNA, the CDR3 is TGTGCCAGCAGCCTTTTGAACACTGAAGCTTTCTTT. Protein product: CASSLLNTEAFF.

The chain carries TRBV5-8 and TRBJ2-3; D is unclear. Germline CDR1 and CDR2: SGHTS and YDEGEE. This CDR3 is 15 amino acids long. V shed 0 bases and J shed 0 bases, with 8 bases lying between them. Here the CDR3 DNA reads TGTGCCAGCAGCTTGGCCAGAAGTAGCACAGATACGCAGTATTTT. This translates into CASSLARSSTDTQYF.

The J gene is TRBJ1-5, the V gene TRBV6-5; TRBD1 might be the D (5 bases). The germline CDR1 and CDR2 sequences are MNHEY and SVGAGI. The CDR3 covers 14 residues. Trimming pared 4 bases from V and 3 bases from J, leaving 10 bases between. The CDR3 DNA reads as TGTGCCAGCAGTTTGACAGCGTCCAATCAGCCCCAGCATTTT. Protein: CASSLTASNQPQHF.

The V gene is TRBV6-5, the J gene TRBJ1-5; TRBD1 might be the D (5 bases). There are 14 residues in the CDR3. V lost 7 bases, J lost 0 bases, and 10 bases lay in between. Germline-derived CDR1 and CDR2 are MNHEY and SVGAGI. The CDR3 loop reads CASKGGVSNQPQHF. The CDR3 DNA is TGTGCCAGCAAAGGAGGGGTTAGCAATCAGCCCCAGCATTTT.

This chain joins TRBV6-1 and TRBJ1-1, with 7 bases identical to TRBD1. With V trimmed by 1 base and J by 1 base, 6 bases remained unmatched. Germline lookup yields CDR1 MNHNS and CDR2 SASEGT. The CDR3 consists of 16 residues. The CDR3 region is CASSEGGGARNTEAFF. DNA for the CDR3: TGTGCCAGCAGTGAAGGAGGGGGCGCGAGGAACACTGAAGCTTTCTTT.

The CDR3 sequence is CSASPPGGITEAFF. The CDR3 DNA reads as TGCAGTGCTAGTCCCCCTGGGGGGATCACTGAAGCTTTCTTT. V gene TRBV20-1 combines with J gene TRBJ1-1, with D perhaps matching TRBD1 (5 bases). The CDR3 runs to 14 residues. The germline V gene has CDR1 DFQATT and CDR2 SNEGSKA (reference sequence). Trimming pared 3 bases from V and 4 bases from J, leaving 15 bases between.

The chain recombines TRBV14 with TRBJ2-1, with D maybe TRBD2 (5 bases). CDR1 is SGHDN, CDR2 FVKESK, per germline. This CDR3 region has 18 residues. The V gene lost 4 bases and the J gene lost 0 bases, with 19 bases spanning the gap. The CDR3 DNA is TGTGCCAGCAGCCCATACGTTGAGGGTCTGAGCTCCTACAATGAGCAGTTCTTC. Encoded protein: CASSPYVEGLSSYNEQFF.

This sequence joins TRBV7-9 and TRBJ1-6; a possible D gene is TRBD1 (5 bases). The V and J ends lost 5 bases and 9 bases respectively, with 11 bases between them. The CDR3 is 13 residues long. Germline lookup yields CDR1 SEHNR and CDR2 FQNEAQ (reference sequence). The CDR3 region is CASSPREGSPLHF. DNA for the CDR3: TGTGCCAGCAGCCCCAGGGAGGGTTCACCCCTCCACTTT. Full variable domain (rest looked up from reference TRBV7-9 and TRBJ1-6): DTGVSQNPRHKITKRGQNVTFRCDPISEHNRLYWYRQTLGQGPEFLTYFQNEAQLEKSRLLSDRFSAERPKGSFSTLEIQRTEQGDSAMYLCASSPREGSPLHFGNGTRLTVT.

The chain combines TRBV4-1 with TRBJ1-1, with D possibly matching TRBD1 (5 bases). The CDR3 runs 13 residues. V lost 4 bases and J lost 1, with 7 bases in between. Germline CDR1 is MGHRA and CDR2 is YSYEKL. CDR3 protein: CASSPTANTEAFF. DNA of the CDR3: TGCGCCAGCAGCCCGACAGCGAACACTGAAGCTTTCTTT.

This clone has a handful of counts. The rearrangement links TRBV10-1 to TRBJ1-1, with 7 bases lining up with TRBD1. CDR3 length: 14 amino acids. After removal of 6 bases from V and 1 base from J, the junction contained 5 bases not matched to a gene. Germline CDR1 WNHNN, CDR2 SYGVQD (reference sequence). The CDR3 protein is CASRPGQTNTEAFF. The DNA of the CDR3 is TGCGCCAGCAGACCGGGACAGACGAACACTGAAGCTTTCTTT.

The genes are TRBV27 and TRBJ1-4; TRBD1 might be the D (5 bases). The V end was cut by 5 bases, the J end by 3 bases, with 7 bases between. Germline V gene data show CDR1 as MNHEY and CDR2 as SMNVEV (reference sequence). This CDR3 has 13 amino acids. This CDR3 reads CASSGASNEKLFF. The CDR3 DNA follows: TGTGCCAGCAGTGGGGCGTCTAATGAAAAACTGTTTTTT.

This sequence joins TRBV10-3 and TRBJ1-1; D is undetermined. Germline CDR1 is ENHRY and CDR2 is SYGVKD. V lost 3 bases and J lost 2, with 7 bases in between. The CDR3 covers 13 residues. CDR3 loop: CAISERSNTEAFF. The CDR3 DNA sequence: TGTGCCATCAGTGAACGTAGTAACACTGAAGCTTTCTTT.

This chain connects TRBV30 to TRBJ2-1; D uncertain. The CDR3 consists of 11 residues. Germline lookup yields CDR1 GTSNPN and CDR2 SVGIG (reference sequence). V was clipped by 5 bases and J by 10 bases, with 12 bases between them. The CDR3 loop is CAWARPQEQFF. CDR3 nucleotides: TGTGCCTGGGCTAGGCCTCAAGAGCAGTTCTTC. The entire variable domain, with the rest obtained from reference TRBV30 and TRBJ2-1, is as follows: SQTIHQWPATLVQPVGSPLSLECTVEGTSNPNLYWYRQAAGRGLQLLFYSVGIGQISSEVPQNLSASRPQDRQFILSSKKLLLSDSGFYLCAWARPQEQFFGPGTRLTVL.

This clone was observed a single time. CDR3 loop: CASSIRGDLGANVLTF. CDR3 nucleotides: TGTGCCAGCAGCATCAGGGGTGACCTCGGGGCCAACGTCCTGACTTTC. The J gene is TRBJ2-6, the V gene TRBV9; weak D call: TRBD1 (6 bases). This CDR3 is built from 16 residues. Trimming pared 4 bases from V and 4 bases from J, leaving 15 bases between. CDR1 and CDR2 (germline): SGDLS, YYNGEE.

The rearrangement uses TRBV30 and TRBJ1-1, with 7 bases that match TRBD1. V was clipped by 5 bases and J by 5 bases; unmatched bases: 8. The CDR3 totals 13 residues. Germline V gives CDR1 GTSNPN, CDR2 SVGIG (reference sequence). The CDR3 reads CAWLQGGTTEAFF. The CDR3 DNA reads as TGTGCCTGGCTTCAGGGGGGTACGACTGAAGCTTTCTTT. The whole variable domain, remainder taken from reference TRBV30 and TRBJ1-1, is SQTIHQWPATLVQPVGSPLSLECTVEGTSNPNLYWYRQAAGRGLQLLFYSVGIGQISSEVPQNLSASRPQDRQFILSSKKLLLSDSGFYLCAWLQGGTTEAFFGQGTRLTVV.